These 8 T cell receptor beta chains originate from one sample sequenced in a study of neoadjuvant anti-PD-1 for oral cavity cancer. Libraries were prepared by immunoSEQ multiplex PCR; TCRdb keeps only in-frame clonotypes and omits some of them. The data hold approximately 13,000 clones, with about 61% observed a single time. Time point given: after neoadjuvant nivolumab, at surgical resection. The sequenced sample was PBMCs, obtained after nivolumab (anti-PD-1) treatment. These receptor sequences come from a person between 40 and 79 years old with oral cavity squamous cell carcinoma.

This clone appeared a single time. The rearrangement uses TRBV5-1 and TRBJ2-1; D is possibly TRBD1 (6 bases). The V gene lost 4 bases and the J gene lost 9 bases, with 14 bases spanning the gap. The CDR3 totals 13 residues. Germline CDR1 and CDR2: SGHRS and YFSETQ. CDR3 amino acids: CASSIGGGFEQFF. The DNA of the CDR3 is TGCGCCAGCAGCATTGGGGGCGGATTTGAGCAGTTCTTC.

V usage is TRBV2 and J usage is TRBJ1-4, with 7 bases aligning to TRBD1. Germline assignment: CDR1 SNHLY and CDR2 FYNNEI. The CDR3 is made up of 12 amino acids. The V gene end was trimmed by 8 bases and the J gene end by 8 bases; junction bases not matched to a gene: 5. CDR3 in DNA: TGTGCCAGCTCAGGGGGGGAGGAAAAACTGTTTTTT. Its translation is CASSGGEEKLFF.

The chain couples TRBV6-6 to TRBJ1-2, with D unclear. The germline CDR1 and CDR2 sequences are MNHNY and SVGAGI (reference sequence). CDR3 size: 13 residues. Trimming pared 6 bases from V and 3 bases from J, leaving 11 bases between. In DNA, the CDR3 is TGTGCCAGCAGCCCCGGGAGGGACTATGGCTACACCTTC. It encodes CASSPGRDYGYTF.

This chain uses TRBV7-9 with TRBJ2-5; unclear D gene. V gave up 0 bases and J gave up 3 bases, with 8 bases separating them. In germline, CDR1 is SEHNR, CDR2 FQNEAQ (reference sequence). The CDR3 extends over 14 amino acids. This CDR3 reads CASSLATVKETQYF. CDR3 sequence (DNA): TGTGCCAGCAGCTTAGCTACTGTGAAAGAGACCCAGTACTTC.

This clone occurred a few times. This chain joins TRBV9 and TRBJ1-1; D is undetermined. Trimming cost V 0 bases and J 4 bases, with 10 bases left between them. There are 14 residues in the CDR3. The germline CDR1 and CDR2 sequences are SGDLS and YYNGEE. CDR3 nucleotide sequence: TGTGCCAGCAGCGTAGTTGGGGAGATCACTGAAGCTTTCTTT. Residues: CASSVVGEITEAFF.

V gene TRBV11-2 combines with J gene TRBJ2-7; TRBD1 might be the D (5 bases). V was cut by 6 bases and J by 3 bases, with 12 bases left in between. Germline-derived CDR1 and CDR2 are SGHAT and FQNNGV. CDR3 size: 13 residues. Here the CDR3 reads CASRLDRGYEQYF. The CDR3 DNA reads TGTGCCAGCAGGCTCGATAGGGGCTACGAGCAGTACTTC.

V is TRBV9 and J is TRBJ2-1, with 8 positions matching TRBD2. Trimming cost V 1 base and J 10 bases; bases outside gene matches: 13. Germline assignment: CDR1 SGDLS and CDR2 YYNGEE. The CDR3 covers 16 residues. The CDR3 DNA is TGTGCCAGCAGCGTAAGACCGGGACTAGAAACCAAGGAGCAGTTCTTC. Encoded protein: CASSVRPGLETKEQFF.

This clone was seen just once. CDR3 sequence (DNA): TGTGCCAGCAGCCCGGGACAGGGGGGGACCGGGGAGCTGTTTTTT. This codes for CASSPGQGGTGELFF. The chain couples TRBV7-6 to TRBJ2-2, with 11 bases fitting TRBD1. Unmatched junction bases numbered 4, after V lost 5 bases and J lost 5 bases. The germline CDR1 and CDR2 sequences are SGHVS and FNYEAQ. This CDR3 comprises 15 residues.